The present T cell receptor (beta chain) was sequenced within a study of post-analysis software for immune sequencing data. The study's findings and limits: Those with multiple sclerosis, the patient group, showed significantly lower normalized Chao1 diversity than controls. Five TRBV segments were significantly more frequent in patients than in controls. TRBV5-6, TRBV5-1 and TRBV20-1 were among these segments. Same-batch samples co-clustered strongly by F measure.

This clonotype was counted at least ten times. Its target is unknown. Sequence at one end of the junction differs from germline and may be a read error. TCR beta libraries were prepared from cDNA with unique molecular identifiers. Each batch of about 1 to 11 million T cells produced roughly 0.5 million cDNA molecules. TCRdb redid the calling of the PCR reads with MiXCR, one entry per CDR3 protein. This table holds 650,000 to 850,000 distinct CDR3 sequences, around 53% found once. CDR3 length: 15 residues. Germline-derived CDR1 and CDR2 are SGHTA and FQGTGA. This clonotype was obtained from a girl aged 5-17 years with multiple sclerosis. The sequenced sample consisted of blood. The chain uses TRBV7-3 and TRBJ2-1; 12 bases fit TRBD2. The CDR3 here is CASSLTSGGYNEQFF. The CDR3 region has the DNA TGTGCCAGCAGCCTAACTAGCGGGGGGTACAATGAGCAGTTCTTC.